The rows below give T cell receptor beta chains drawn from one sample of a study of T-cell reconstitution after alpha-beta-depleted transplantation in children. TCRdb passed the PCR reads through MiXCR, listing each CDR3 protein once. This table holds about 510,000 distinct CDR3 sequences, 9.5% to 12% found once. The source material was PBMCs, mostly from graft donor cells, sampled 180 days after TCRalphabeta/CD19-depleted stem cell transplant. The receptors stem from a female patient aged 2-9 years who had a stem cell transplant for aplastic anemia, so the T cells may come from the graft donor. Each CDR3 is given with its conserved first and last residue. Each record gives: V gene, J gene, clone size, D gene, CDR3 protein, CDR3 DNA. A D gene is named only where the DNA matches it firmly. Some rows have no size entry. The others give once, few or many, or a class for an expanded clone.

TRBV12-3/TRBV12-4	TRBJ1-1	many	-	CASTIRYTEAFF	TGTGCCAGCACCATTCGGTACACTGAAGCTTTCTTT
TRBV29-1	TRBJ2-5	many	-	CSVEGGAGSHSRETQYF	TGCAGCGTTGAAGGAGGGGCAGGGTCCCATTCTCGAGAGACCCAGTACTTC
TRBV18	TRBJ2-2	many	-	CASSGQRNTGELFF	TGTGCCAGCTCAGGACAGAGAAACACCGGGGAGCTGTTTTTT
TRBV29-1	TRBJ2-5	many	TRBD2	CSVDVPGGSTETQYF	TGCAGCGTTGACGTTCCTGGCGGGAGCACAGAGACCCAGTACTTC
TRBV29-1	TRBJ1-1	many	-	CSVEGVRAMNTEAFF	TGCAGCGTTGAAGGAGTAAGAGCTATGAACACTGAAGCTTTCTTT
TRBV6-2/TRBV6-3	TRBJ2-1	-	TRBD2	CASSYPFLAGGPRSYNEQFF	TGTGCCAGCAGTTACCCCTTTTTAGCGGGAGGGCCTAGATCCTACAATGAGCAGTTCTTC
TRBV6-1	TRBJ1-1	-	-	CATPSTENTEAFF	TGTGCCACCCCGTCCACAGAGAACACTGAAGCTTTCTTT
TRBV5-5	TRBJ1-3	few	-	CASSNKSSGNTIYF	TGTGCCAGCAGCAACAAGAGCTCTGGAAACACCATATATTTT
TRBV5-1	TRBJ2-4	-	TRBD1	CASSRRQFRQGTKNIQYF	TGCGCCAGCAGCAGAAGACAATTTAGACAGGGGACGAAAAACATTCAGTACTTC
TRBV5-1	TRBJ2-2	many	-	CASSLSAPNTGELFF	TGCGCCAGCAGCTTAAGTGCACCGAACACCGGGGAGCTGTTTTTT
TRBV5-1	TRBJ2-7	-	-	CASSYRSGEQYF	TGCGCCAGCAGCTACAGGAGTGGCGAGCAGTACTTC
TRBV20-1	TRBJ2-5	few	TRBD2	CSAGGTTGETQYF	TGCAGTGCGGGAGGGACTACTGGAGAGACCCAGTACTTC
TRBV3-1	TRBJ1-1	-	-	CASSQGGGATEAFF	TGTGCCAGCAGCCAAGGGGGGGGAGCGACTGAAGCTTTCTTT
TRBV27	TRBJ2-1	-	-	CASSFNRSGRRGHEQFF	TGTGCCAGCAGTTTTAATCGAAGCGGGAGAAGGGGGCATGAGCAGTTCTTC